Below are 10 T cell receptor beta chains sequenced from a single sample in a study of T-cell memory formation after mild COVID-19. MiXCR was run by TCRdb on the 5' RACE reads, yielding one entry per CDR3 protein. The sample contains 200,000 to 300,000 distinct CDR3 sequences, over 9% of which appear only once. The sequencing input was PBMCs or a T cell subset sorted from them (not recorded which). The receptors originated from a man aged 18 to 29 who had mild COVID-19 (a few samples of this study predate the infection). Cell type and time point are not known.

The rearrangement uses TRBV3-1 and TRBJ1-2; D unclear. The CDR3 spans 15 residues. V shed 0 bases and J shed 7 bases, with 15 bases lying between them. Germline loops: CDR1 LGHDT, CDR2 YNNKEL (reference sequence). In DNA form, the CDR3 reads TGTGCCAGCAGCCAAGAGGTCGCGCTCCGGGCTGGCTACACCTTC. Amino acid sequence: CASSQEVALRAGYTF.

The J gene is TRBJ1-2, the V gene TRBV30; weak D call: TRBD1 (5 bases). Germline lookup yields CDR1 GTSNPN and CDR2 SVGIG (reference sequence). Trimming removed 0 bases at V and 6 bases at J, with 8 bases between. The CDR3 spans 12 residues. CDR3 coding DNA: TGTGCCTGGAGTGTCGCCAGGGATGGCTACACCTTC. This sequence encodes CAWSVARDGYTF. Full variable domain (rest looked up from reference TRBV30 and TRBJ1-2): SQTIHQWPATLVQPVGSPLSLECTVEGTSNPNLYWYRQAAGRGLQLLFYSVGIGQISSEVPQNLSASRPQDRQFILSSKKLLLSDSGFYLCAWSVARDGYTFGSGTRLTVV.

V gene TRBV5-1 combines with J gene TRBJ2-3; D is possibly TRBD1 (5 bases). With 3 bases removed from V and 6 bases from J, the gap between germline ends came to 14 bases. The CDR3 has 14 amino acids. Germline V lookup: CDR1 SGHRS, CDR2 YFSETQ. In nucleotides, the CDR3 is TGCGCCAGCAGCTCAGGGTCGACCGGGGATACGCAGTATTTT. It encodes CASSSGSTGDTQYF.

This clonotype appeared a few times. The chain carries TRBV3-2 and TRBJ2-1; TRBD1 is the table's D call and was not checked against the DNA. TRBV3-2 is classified as a pseudogene. This CDR3 is built from 17 residues. Here the CDR3 DNA reads TGTGCCAGCAGCCAAGGGTTCGGGACAGGGGGATTGAGGGAGCAGTTCTTC. Translation: CASSQGFGTGGLREQFF.

This clonotype was observed a few times. The CDR3 protein is CASSLYRTEGETQYF. CDR3 coding DNA: TGTGCCAGCAGCTTATACCGGACCGAGGGTGAGACCCAGTACTTC. The chain combines TRBV7-2 with TRBJ2-5; TRBD2 might be the D (5 bases). This CDR3 has 15 amino acids. The germline V gene encodes CDR1 SGHTA and CDR2 FQGNSA. V dropped 2 bases and J dropped 5 bases, with 15 bases sitting between them.

Only a few counts were recorded for this clonotype. The V call is TRBV15, the J call TRBJ2-1, with D uncertain. V lost 1 base, J lost 5 bases, and 3 bases lay in between. Germline V gives CDR1 LNHNV, CDR2 YYDKDF (reference sequence). The CDR3 contains 12 residues. The chain's CDR3 is CATSRAHNEQFF. The CDR3 DNA reads TGTGCCACCAGCAGAGCCCACAATGAGCAGTTCTTC.

This clonotype was detected only a few times. The chain carries TRBV6-5 and TRBJ1-2; tentatively, D is TRBD1 (5 bases). V lost 6 bases and J 8 bases, leaving 19 bases between the germline ends. Germline CDR1 is MNHEY and CDR2 is SVGAGI. The CDR3 runs 14 residues. CDR3 region: CASSSDRQSGGYTF. The CDR3, as DNA: TGTGCCAGCAGCAGTGACAGACAAAGCGGAGGCTACACCTTC.

At least ten counts were recorded for this clonotype. The V gene is TRBV3-1, the J gene TRBJ1-2; maybe TRBD1 (6 bases). Trimming stripped 1 base from V and 7 bases from J, with 10 bases between. The germline V gene encodes CDR1 LGHDT and CDR2 YNNKEL (reference sequence). This CDR3 comprises 13 residues. The CDR3: CASSQGPGVGYTF. The CDR3 nucleotides read TGTGCCAGCAGCCAAGGCCCAGGGGTTGGCTACACCTTC.

This clonotype was seen at least ten times. V gene TRBV7-2 combines with J gene TRBJ2-3; TRBD2 matches 8 bases. Germline CDR1 SGHTA, CDR2 FQGNSA. The CDR3 spans 14 residues. J lost 5 bases, V lost 1 base, and 2 bases had no gene match. The CDR3 nucleotides read TGTGCCAGCAGCTTAGAGCTAGCGGGAGATACGCAGTATTTT. It encodes CASSLELAGDTQYF. Using reference TRBV7-2 and TRBJ2-3 for the parts outside the CDR3, the full variable domain is GAGVSQSPSNKVTEKGKDVELRCDPISGHTALYWYRQSLGQGLEFLIYFQGNSAPDKSGLPSDRFSAERTGGSVSTLTIQRTQQEDSAVYLCASSLELAGDTQYFGPGTRLTVL.

As DNA, the CDR3 is TGTGCCAGCAGCGCGGTCTTGGGGGGGAGTAAGACCCAGTACTTC. As protein: CASSAVLGGSKTQYF. The chain has TRBV3-1 and TRBJ2-5, with 7 nucleotides matching TRBD2. The CDR3 has 15 residues. Germline CDR1 is LGHDT and CDR2 is YNNKEL (reference sequence). The J segment lost 6 bases and the V segment lost 5 bases, leaving 12 bases of the junction unmatched.